This T cell receptor (beta chain) emerged from a study of cytomegalovirus exposure and HLA in healthy donors. Study-wide points: Indistinguishable V segments, including TRBV6-2 and TRBV6-3, were excluded.

Samples came from healthy bone marrow donors. The length of the CDR3 is 14 residues. V shed 4 bases and J 3 bases; nucleotides not matched to a gene: 3. Per germline, CDR1 MGHRA and CDR2 YSYEKL. Comments on this clone: What it binds is unknown.

PCR was performed using 60 Vbeta and 13 Jbeta primers. The data were produced by immunoSEQ multiplex PCR, yet TCRdb's version contains in-frame clones alone and is incomplete. The table lists 70,000 to 80,000 clones. V gene TRBV4-1 combines with J gene TRBJ1-5; 7 bases line up with TRBD1. The sample comprised PBMCs. The clonotype originates from a man between 35 and 55 years old in good health and CMV-seronegative. CDR3 nucleotides: TGCGCCAGCAGCCTTGACAGGGACAATCAGCCCCAGCATTTT. It specifies CASSLDRDNQPQHF.